A selection of T cell receptor beta chains follows, all from one sample in a study of T cells in Graves' hyperthyroidism and ophthalmopathy. TCRdb analysed the multiplex PCR reads with MiXCR anew, one entry per CDR3 protein. The sample lists 300,000 to 400,000 distinct CDR3 sequences; about a fifth were seen once. The sequencing sample was made of blood. Source of these receptors: a man aged 18 to 29 with Graves' ophthalmopathy. Each CDR3 is given with its conserved first and last residue. D genes are given only for firm matches. Rows give clone size only sometimes, using once, few, many, or a class for an expanded clone.

v_call: TRBV5-1
d_call: .
clone_size: many
j_call: TRBJ1-1
cdr3_nt: TGCGCCAGCAGCCCGCAGGGTCTAAACACTGAAGCTTTCTTT
cdr3_aa: CASSPQGLNTEAFF

v_call: TRBV7-2
d_call: .
clone_size: few
j_call: TRBJ1-2
cdr3_nt: TGTGCCAGCAGCTTATTAGGAACACCCGGCACCTATGGCTACACCTTC
cdr3_aa: CASSLLGTPGTYGYTF

v_call: TRBV27
d_call: .
clone_size: few
j_call: TRBJ2-2
cdr3_nt: TGTGCCAGCAGTTTCTTTGCGGCCGGGGAGCTGTTTTTT
cdr3_aa: CASSFFAAGELFF

v_call: TRBV3-1
d_call: TRBD1
clone_size: .
j_call: TRBJ1-4
cdr3_nt: TGTGCCAGCAGCCATAACCGGGACAGGGGGTCTGGTAATGAAAAACTGTTTTTT
cdr3_aa: CASSHNRDRGSGNEKLFF

v_call: TRBV12-5
d_call: .
clone_size: few
j_call: TRBJ1-3
cdr3_nt: TGTGCTAGTGGTTTGTCTGGCGGAAACACCATATATTTT
cdr3_aa: CASGLSGGNTIYF

v_call: TRBV11-2
d_call: .
clone_size: many
j_call: TRBJ2-7
cdr3_nt: TGTGCCAGCAGCTTAGATAGGGACGAGCAGTACTTC
cdr3_aa: CASSLDRDEQYF

v_call: TRBV12-3/TRBV12-4
d_call: TRBD1
clone_size: many
j_call: TRBJ1-2
cdr3_nt: TGTGCCAGCGAGGGACAGGTCTATGGCTACACCTTC
cdr3_aa: CASEGQVYGYTF

v_call: TRBV7-9
d_call: .
clone_size: few
j_call: TRBJ2-2
cdr3_nt: TGTGCCAGCAGCTTAACTGGGACACCTAGGGTCCCCTCGAACACCGGGGAGCTGTTTTTT
cdr3_aa: CASSLTGTPRVPSNTGELFF

v_call: TRBV24-1
d_call: .
clone_size: .
j_call: TRBJ1-1
cdr3_nt: TGTGCCACCTCGACTTCCGAGGTCACTGAAGCTTTCTTT
cdr3_aa: CATSTSEVTEAFF

v_call: TRBV2
d_call: TRBD2
clone_size: many
j_call: TRBJ2-7
cdr3_nt: TGTGCCAGCAGTGAGACCCAGCGGGGGGGCTTCGAGCAGTACTTC
cdr3_aa: CASSETQRGGFEQYF

v_call: TRBV6-1
d_call: .
clone_size: many
j_call: TRBJ1-4
cdr3_nt: TGTGCCAGCAGGCCGAGGTTCGGCGTCGAAAAACTGTTTTTT
cdr3_aa: CASRPRFGVEKLFF

v_call: TRBV20-1
d_call: .
clone_size: many
j_call: TRBJ1-2
cdr3_nt: TGCAGTGCGGGGCAGCTTAACTATGGCTACACCTTC
cdr3_aa: CSAGQLNYGYTF

v_call: TRBV29-1
d_call: .
clone_size: .
j_call: TRBJ1-2
cdr3_nt: TGCAGCGTTGAAGACGCCGCAGGGCCGGACTATGGCTACACCTTC
cdr3_aa: CSVEDAAGPDYGYTF

v_call: TRBV3-1
d_call: TRBD1
clone_size: many
j_call: TRBJ2-7
cdr3_nt: TGTGCCAGCAGCCAAGACAGACAGGGGGGGGCCTACGAGCAGTACTTC
cdr3_aa: CASSQDRQGGAYEQYF

v_call: TRBV9
d_call: .
clone_size: .
j_call: TRBJ2-2
cdr3_nt: TGTGCCAGCAGCGTAGAGCCCGGGGAGCTGTTTTTT
cdr3_aa: CASSVEPGELFF

v_call: TRBV4-1
d_call: .
clone_size: .
j_call: TRBJ2-7
cdr3_nt: TGCGCCAGCAGCCAAGATGAGACTACAGCCTACGAGCAGTACTTC
cdr3_aa: CASSQDETTAYEQYF

v_call: TRBV7-3
d_call: .
clone_size: many
j_call: TRBJ2-1
cdr3_nt: TGTACCAGCAGCTTAACGCCAGGCAACAATGAGCAGTTCTTC
cdr3_aa: CTSSLTPGNNEQFF

v_call: TRBV27
d_call: TRBD1
clone_size: many
j_call: TRBJ1-6
cdr3_nt: TGTGCCAGCAGTTTGGAGGGACAGGGAACCTCACCCCTCCACTTT
cdr3_aa: CASSLEGQGTSPLHF

v_call: TRBV5-1
d_call: .
clone_size: .
j_call: TRBJ1-5
cdr3_nt: TGCGCCAGCAGCTTGTGGCAGGGTATGAGAACTAGCAATCAGCCCCAGCATTTT
cdr3_aa: CASSLWQGMRTSNQPQHF

v_call: TRBV12-3/TRBV12-4
d_call: .
clone_size: .
j_call: TRBJ1-3
cdr3_nt: TGTGCCAGCAGTGGGGTAGGGGCTGGAAACACCATATATTTT
cdr3_aa: CASSGVGAGNTIYF

v_call: TRBV28
d_call: TRBD2
clone_size: .
j_call: TRBJ2-1
cdr3_nt: TGTGCCAGCAGTCCAAATAGCGGGAGGGCGCCTGAGCAGTTCTTC
cdr3_aa: CASSPNSGRAPEQFF

v_call: TRBV7-6
d_call: .
clone_size: .
j_call: TRBJ2-3
cdr3_nt: TGTGCCAGCAGGTTGACCGCGAGCCGGGGGGCGGGAGATACGCAGTATTTT
cdr3_aa: CASRLTASRGAGDTQYF

v_call: TRBV28
d_call: TRBD1
clone_size: many
j_call: TRBJ2-1
cdr3_nt: TGTGCCAGCAGGGTAGGGGACAGGGGGCTTAATGAGCAGTTCTTC
cdr3_aa: CASRVGDRGLNEQFF

v_call: TRBV5-4
d_call: .
clone_size: .
j_call: TRBJ2-3
cdr3_nt: TGTGCCAGCAGCTTGGCCGGGGACAGCACAGATACGCAGTATTTT
cdr3_aa: CASSLAGDSTDTQYF